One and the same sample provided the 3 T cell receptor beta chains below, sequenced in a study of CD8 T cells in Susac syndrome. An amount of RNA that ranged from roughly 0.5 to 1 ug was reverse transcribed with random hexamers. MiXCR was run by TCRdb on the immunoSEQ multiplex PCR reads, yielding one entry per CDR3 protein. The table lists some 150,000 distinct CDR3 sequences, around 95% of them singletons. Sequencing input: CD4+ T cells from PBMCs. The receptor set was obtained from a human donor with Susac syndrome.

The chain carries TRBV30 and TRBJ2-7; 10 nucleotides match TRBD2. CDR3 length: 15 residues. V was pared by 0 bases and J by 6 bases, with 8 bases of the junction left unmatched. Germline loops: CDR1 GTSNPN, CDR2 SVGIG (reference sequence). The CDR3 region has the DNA TGTGCCTGGAGTGTACTGGGACTAGCGCGCGGCGAGCAGTACTTC. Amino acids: CAWSVLGLARGEQYF.

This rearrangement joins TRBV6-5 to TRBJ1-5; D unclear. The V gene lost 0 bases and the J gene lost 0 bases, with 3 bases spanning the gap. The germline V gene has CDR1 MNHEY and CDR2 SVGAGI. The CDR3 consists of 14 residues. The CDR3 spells CASSYSRSNQPQHF. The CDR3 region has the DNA TGTGCCAGCAGTTACTCACGTAGCAATCAGCCCCAGCATTTT.

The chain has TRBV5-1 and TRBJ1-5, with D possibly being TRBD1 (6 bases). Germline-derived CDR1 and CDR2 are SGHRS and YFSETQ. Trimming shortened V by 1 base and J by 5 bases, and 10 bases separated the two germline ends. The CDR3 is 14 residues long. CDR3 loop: CASSLWGPDQPQHF. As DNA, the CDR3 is TGCGCCAGCAGCTTGTGGGGGCCGGATCAGCCCCAGCATTTT.